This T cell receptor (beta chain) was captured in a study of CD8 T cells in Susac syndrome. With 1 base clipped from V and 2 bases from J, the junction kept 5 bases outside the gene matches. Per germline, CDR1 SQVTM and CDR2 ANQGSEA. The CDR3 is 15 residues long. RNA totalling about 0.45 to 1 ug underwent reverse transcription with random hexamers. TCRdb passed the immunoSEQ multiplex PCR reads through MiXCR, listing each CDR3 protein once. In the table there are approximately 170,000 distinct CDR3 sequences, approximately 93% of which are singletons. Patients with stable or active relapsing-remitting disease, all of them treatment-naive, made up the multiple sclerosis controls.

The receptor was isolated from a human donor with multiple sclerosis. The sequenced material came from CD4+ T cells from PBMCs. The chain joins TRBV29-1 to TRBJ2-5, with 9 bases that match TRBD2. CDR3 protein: CSVEAAGGFQETQYF. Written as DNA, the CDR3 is TGCAGCGTTGAAGCGGCGGGAGGGTTTCAAGAGACCCAGTACTTC.